The clone carrying this T cell receptor (beta chain) was picked up a small number of times. The data were obtained in a study of vaccination and CD4 T cells after COVID-19. One entry per CDR3 protein results from TCRdb running MiXCR on the PCR reads. This table has about 22,000 distinct CDR3 sequences, about three fifths appearing once. The CDR3 runs 13 residues. V dropped 6 bases and J dropped 2; count of bases not matched to a gene: 1. The germline V gene encodes CDR1 MNHNS and CDR2 SASEGT. This sequence originates from a human donor who had recovered from COVID-19. Sequenced material: CD4+ T cells from blood, taken before SARS-CoV-2 vaccination. The V gene is TRBV6-1, the J gene TRBJ2-7; TRBD2 agrees at 10 bases. The CDR3 protein is CASSTSGTYEQYF. CDR3 coding DNA: TGTGCCAGCAGCACTAGCGGGACCTACGAGCAGTACTTC.